The 20 T cell receptor beta chains reported below all come from one sample, sequenced in a study of cytomegalovirus exposure and HLA in healthy donors. The PCR employed 60 Vbeta primers together with 13 Jbeta primers. Clones were read by immunoSEQ multiplex PCR, and TCRdb kept only the in-frame ones, dropping some. The sample holds 200,000 to 250,000 clones, over 70% seen once. The sequenced material came from PBMCs. These receptors came from a woman aged 55-70 years in good health and CMV-seropositive.

The chain combines TRBV6-5 with TRBJ2-7; D is uncertain. The CDR3 runs to 14 residues. The germline V and J ends were trimmed by 2 bases and 1 base, with 9 bases remaining between them. The germline CDR1 and CDR2 sequences are MNHEY and SVGAGI. The chain's CDR3 is CASSYSFQSYEQYF. CDR3 bases: TGTGCCAGCAGTTACAGTTTTCAGTCCTACGAGCAGTACTTC.

This clone is a singleton in its sample. The chain has TRBV11-2 and TRBJ2-7; TRBD1 matches 9 bases. CDR1 is SGHAT, CDR2 FQNNGV, per germline. This CDR3 comprises 16 residues. The trim removed 1 base at V and 1 base at J, leaving 5 bases unmatched. DNA of the CDR3: TGTGCCAGCAGCTTAGCGGGGACAGGGCGTTCCTACGAGCAGTACTTC. Translation: CASSLAGTGRSYEQYF.

The gene calls are TRBV5-1 and TRBJ1-4, with a weak D call TRBD1 (6 bases). V gave up 5 bases and J gave up 8 bases, with 16 bases separating them. The CDR3 runs 14 residues. Germline V gene data show CDR1 as SGHRS and CDR2 as YFSETQ. The CDR3 loop is CASRAAGGREKLFF. The CDR3 DNA is TGCGCCAGCAGAGCTGCGGGGGGCCGGGAAAAACTGTTTTTT.

The V gene is TRBV4-1, the J gene TRBJ1-1, with D hard to call. V dropped 1 base and J dropped 10 bases, with 13 bases sitting between them. This CDR3 comprises 13 residues. Germline loops: CDR1 MGHRA, CDR2 YSYEKL. CDR3 sequence reads: CASSQVNLVRAFF. In DNA, the CDR3 is TGCGCCAGCAGCCAAGTAAACTTGGTGAGAGCTTTCTTT.

The chain couples TRBV7-9 to TRBJ2-4; D possibly corresponds to TRBD2 (6 bases). V was cut by 10 bases and J by 5 bases, with 21 bases left in between. The CDR3 contains 15 residues. The germline gives CDR1 SEHNR, CDR2 FQNEAQ (reference sequence). CDR3 sequence (DNA): TGTGCCATCAAGAGTTTCACGGGCGGGGAAAACATTCAGTACTTC. Its translation is CAIKSFTGGENIQYF.

The chain links TRBV30 to TRBJ1-3; no definite D call. This CDR3 is built from 15 residues. V lost 2 bases to trimming and J lost 4 bases, with 15 bases between them. Germline V gives CDR1 GTSNPN, CDR2 SVGIG (reference sequence). The CDR3 nucleotides read TGTGCCTGGAGTCCCCCGGGTTTAGCGGGAAACACCATATATTTT. Amino acids: CAWSPPGLAGNTIYF.

The V gene is TRBV19, the J gene TRBJ2-1; D is perhaps TRBD2 (6 bases). V lost 3 bases and J 12 bases, leaving 15 bases between the germline ends. The CDR3 length is 13 residues. The germline V gene has CDR1 LNHDA and CDR2 SQIVND (reference sequence). CDR3 sequence: CASSINSGLGQFF. The CDR3 DNA reads as TGTGCCAGTAGTATCAACTCGGGACTCGGGCAGTTCTTC.

CDR3 nucleotides: TGTGCCACCAAGCGGGAGAGCTCCTACGAGCAGTACTTC. Its translation is CATKRESSYEQYF. This sequence joins TRBV6-5 and TRBJ2-5; 8 positions agree with TRBD2. The end of the DNA is better explained by TRBJ2-7, so the J call may be wrong. Germline-derived CDR1 and CDR2 are MNHEY and SVGAGI. This CDR3 has 13 residues.

The chain couples TRBV7-8 to TRBJ2-3, with D uncertain. The CDR3 runs to 14 residues. V was shortened by 3 bases and J by 3 bases, with 10 bases between the two germline ends. CDR1 and CDR2 from the germline V gene are SGHVS and FQNEAQ. DNA for the CDR3: TGTGCCAGCAGCTTCCTCAGTATGACAGATACGCAGTATTTT. Translating gives CASSFLSMTDTQYF. Variable domain in full (rest from reference TRBV7-8 and TRBJ2-3): GAGVSQSPRYKVAKRGQDVALRCDPISGHVSLFWYQQALGQGPEFLTYFQNEAQLDKSGLPSDRFFAERPEGSVSTLKIQRTQQEDSAVYLCASSFLSMTDTQYFGPGTRLTVL.

The chain combines TRBV21-1 with TRBJ2-6; the D call TRBD1 from the table was never checked on the DNA. TRBV21-1 is deemed a pseudogene. The CDR3 is 17 amino acids. CDR3 region: CASSKGTDRTGANVLTF. The CDR3 region has the DNA TGTGCCAGCAGCAAAGGGACGGACAGGACTGGGGCCAACGTCCTGACTTTC.

Concerning this clone itself: In the same sample, other DNA sequences code for this CDR3. The chain carries TRBV6-1 and TRBJ1-1; 10 bases line up with TRBD1. Germline assignment: CDR1 MNHNS and CDR2 SASEGT. The CDR3 extends over 15 amino acids. V was pared by 5 bases and J by 1 base, with 4 bases of the junction left unmatched. CDR3 protein: CASSPRTGGNTEAFF. The CDR3 DNA sequence: TGTGCCAGCAGTCCCAGGACAGGGGGGAACACTGAAGCTTTCTTT.

The chain recombines TRBV6-1 with TRBJ1-2; unclear D gene. V lost 5 bases and J 5 bases, leaving 12 bases between the germline ends. The CDR3 length is 13 residues. The germline V gene encodes CDR1 MNHNS and CDR2 SASEGT. The CDR3, as DNA: TGTGCCAGCAGTCGTTATAAGGAGTATGGCTACACCTTC. Translation: CASSRYKEYGYTF.

This clone was counted a few times. The chain's CDR3 is CAIREGTDTQYF. CDR3 nucleotide sequence: TGTGCCATCAGGGAGGGCACAGATACGCAGTATTTT. This chain uses TRBV6-6 with TRBJ2-3; perhaps TRBD2 as D (6 bases). V dropped 10 bases and J dropped 1 base, with 9 bases sitting between them. The CDR3 extends over 12 amino acids. CDR1 and CDR2 from the germline V gene are MNHNY and SVGAGI (reference sequence).

This clone came up once. The J gene is TRBJ1-5, the V gene TRBV4-2; a possible D gene is TRBD1 (5 bases). Between the trimmed V and J ends, which lost 3 bases and 1 base, there was a span of 13 bases. CDR1 is LGHNA, CDR2 YNFKEQ, per germline. There are 16 residues in the CDR3. CDR3 DNA: TGTGCCAGCAGCCAGGTGGGGGGAACGAGCAATCAGCCCCAGCATTTT. Its translation is CASSQVGGTSNQPQHF.

This clone appeared once. The chain has TRBV27 and TRBJ2-2; the D gene is possibly TRBD2 (7 bases). The CDR3 is 14 amino acids. V gave up 8 bases and J gave up 6 bases, with 16 bases separating them. Germline CDR1 reads MNHEY; CDR2 reads SMNVEV (reference sequence). The CDR3 region is CASYRGAPPGELFF. CDR3 nucleotide sequence: TGTGCCAGCTATCGGGGGGCGCCCCCCGGGGAGCTGTTTTTT.

The gene calls are TRBV19 and TRBJ2-3; 7 nucleotides match TRBD1. CDR1 and CDR2 from the germline V gene are LNHDA and SQIVND (reference sequence). This CDR3 contains 14 residues. J was trimmed by 6 bases and V by 7 bases; bases with no gene match: 10. CDR3 nucleotides: TGTGCCAGTACCGACCGGGACAGATCCGATACGCAGTATTTT. Protein: CASTDRDRSDTQYF. The full variable domain, in which reference TRBV19 and TRBJ2-3 provide the parts outside the CDR3, is DGGITQSPKYLFRKEGQNVTLSCEQNLNHDAMYWYRQDPGQGLRLIYYSQIVNDFQKGDIAEGYSVSREKKESFPLTVTSAQKNPTAFYLCASTDRDRSDTQYFGPGTRLTVL.

To note about this clone: At one boundary the junction diverges from the germline segment, which might be a read error. This CDR3 is also generated by other DNA sequences in the sample. The CDR3 sequence: CASSRAISSTDTQYF. The CDR3 DNA sequence: TGTGCCAGCTCGAGGGCAATTTCTAGCACAGATACGCAATATTTT. This chain links TRBV2 with TRBJ2-3, with D maybe TRBD2 (5 bases). This CDR3 is built from 15 residues. The germline CDR1 and CDR2 sequences are SNHLY and FYNNEI.

V gene TRBV5-1 combines with J gene TRBJ1-2, with D possibly being TRBD1 (6 bases). The CDR3 is made up of 13 amino acids. With 7 bases removed from V and 4 bases from J, the gap between germline ends came to 14 bases. Germline CDR1 reads SGHRS; CDR2 reads YFSETQ. Written as DNA, the CDR3 is TGCGCCAGCCAGGGACAACTGGGCTATGGCTACACCTTC. Encoded protein: CASQGQLGYGYTF.

The chain joins TRBV7-9 to TRBJ1-1; possible D gene TRBD1, 5 bases. The ends were cut back, 5 bases at V and 7 bases at J, with 14 bases in the middle. This CDR3 spans 13 amino acids. The germline CDR1 and CDR2 sequences are SEHNR and FQNEAQ (reference sequence). The CDR3 DNA follows: TGTGCCAGCAGCATACCGGGACTCTTTGAAGCTTTCTTT. This gives the protein CASSIPGLFEAFF.

This sequence joins TRBV7-9 and TRBJ1-1; a possible D gene is TRBD1 (5 bases). Germline CDR1 and CDR2: SEHNR and FQNEAQ (reference sequence). The CDR3 runs 14 residues. V was trimmed by 3 bases and J by 5 bases, leaving 13 bases between them. The CDR3: CASSFGGFGTEAFF. CDR3 nucleotide sequence: TGTGCCAGCAGCTTCGGGGGTTTTGGGACTGAAGCTTTCTTT.